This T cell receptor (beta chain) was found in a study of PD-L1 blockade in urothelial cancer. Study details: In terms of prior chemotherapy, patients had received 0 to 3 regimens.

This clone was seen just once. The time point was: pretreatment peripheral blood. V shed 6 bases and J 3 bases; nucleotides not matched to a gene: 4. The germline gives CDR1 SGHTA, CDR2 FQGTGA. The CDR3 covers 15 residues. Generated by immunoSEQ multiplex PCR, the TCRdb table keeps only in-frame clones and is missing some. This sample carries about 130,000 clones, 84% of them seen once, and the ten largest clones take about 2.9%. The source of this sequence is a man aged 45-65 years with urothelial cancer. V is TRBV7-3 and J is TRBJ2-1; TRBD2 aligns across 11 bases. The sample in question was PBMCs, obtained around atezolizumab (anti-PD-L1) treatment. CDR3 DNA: TGTGCCAGCAGGACGGGACTAGCGGACTACAATGAGCAGTTCTTC. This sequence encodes CASRTGLADYNEQFF.